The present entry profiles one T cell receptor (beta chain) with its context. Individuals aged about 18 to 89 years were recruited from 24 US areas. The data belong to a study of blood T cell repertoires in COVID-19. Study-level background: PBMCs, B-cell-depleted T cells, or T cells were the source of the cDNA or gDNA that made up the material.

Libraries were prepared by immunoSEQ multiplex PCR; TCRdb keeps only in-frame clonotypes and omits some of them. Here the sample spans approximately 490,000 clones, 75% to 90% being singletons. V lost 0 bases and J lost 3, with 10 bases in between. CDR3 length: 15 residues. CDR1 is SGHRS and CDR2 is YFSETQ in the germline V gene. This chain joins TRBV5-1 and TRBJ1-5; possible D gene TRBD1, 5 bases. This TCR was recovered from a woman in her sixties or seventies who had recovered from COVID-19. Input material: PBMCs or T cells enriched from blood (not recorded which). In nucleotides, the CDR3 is TGCGCCAGCAGCTTGGCCGGGGGAGTCAATCAGCCCCAGCATTTT. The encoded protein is CASSLAGGVNQPQHF.